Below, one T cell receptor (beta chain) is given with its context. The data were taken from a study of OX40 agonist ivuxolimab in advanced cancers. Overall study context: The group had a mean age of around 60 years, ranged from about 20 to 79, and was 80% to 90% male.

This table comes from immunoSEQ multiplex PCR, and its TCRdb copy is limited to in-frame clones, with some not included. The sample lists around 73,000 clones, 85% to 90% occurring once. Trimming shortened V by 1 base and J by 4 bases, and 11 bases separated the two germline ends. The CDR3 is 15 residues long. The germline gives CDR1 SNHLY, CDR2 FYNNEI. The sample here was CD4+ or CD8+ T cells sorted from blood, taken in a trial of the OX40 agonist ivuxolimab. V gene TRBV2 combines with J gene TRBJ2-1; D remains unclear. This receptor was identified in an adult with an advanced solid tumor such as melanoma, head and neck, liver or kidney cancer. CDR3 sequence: CASSEVRNGYNEQFF. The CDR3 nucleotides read TGTGCCAGCAGTGAAGTCAGGAATGGGTACAATGAGCAGTTCTTC.